Listed here are 23 T cell receptor beta chains from one sample, sequenced in a study of T cells in localized non-small cell lung cancer. Sequencing was performed with immunoSEQ multiplex PCR; in TCRdb, only in-frame clones are kept and a portion is missing. The table includes approximately 700 clones, roughly 25% detected once. The input for sequencing was normal lung tissue next to the tumor, taken before any cancer treatment. These receptors were collected from a woman aged 40 to 75 with stage II squamous cell lung carcinoma.

The genes are TRBV19 and TRBJ2-2, with 11 bases aligning to TRBD1. The CDR3 contains 14 residues. The germline V gene has CDR1 LNHDA and CDR2 SQIVND (reference sequence). J gave up 8 bases and V 5 bases, and 4 bases lay outside the gene matches. The DNA of the CDR3 is TGTGCCAGTAGTTGGACAGGGGGCACAGGGGAGCTGTTTTTT. Amino acid sequence: CASSWTGGTGELFF. Together with reference TRBV19 and TRBJ2-2, the CDR3 gives the full variable domain: DGGITQSPKYLFRKEGQNVTLSCEQNLNHDAMYWYRQDPGQGLRLIYYSQIVNDFQKGDIAEGYSVSREKKESFPLTVTSAQKNPTAFYLCASSWTGGTGELFFGEGSRLTVL.

The chain employs TRBV25-1 and TRBJ1-4; D is uncertain. The CDR3 covers 14 residues. Germline lookup yields CDR1 MGHDK and CDR2 SYGVNS. Trimming removed 5 bases at V and 7 bases at J, with 14 bases between. The CDR3 region has the DNA TGTGCCAGCAGTCCATCGGGGTCGGGTGAAAAACTGTTTTTT. This sequence encodes CASSPSGSGEKLFF. Using reference TRBV25-1 and TRBJ1-4 for the parts outside the CDR3, the full variable domain is EADIYQTPRYLVIGTGKKITLECSQTMGHDKMYWYQQDPGMELHLIHYSYGVNSTEKGDLSSESTVSRIRTEHFPLTLESARPSHTSQYLCASSPSGSGEKLFFGSGTQLSVL.

The rearrangement joins TRBV9 to TRBJ2-1; D is perhaps TRBD1 or TRBD2 (6 bases each). The CDR3 has 17 residues. Trimming removed 0 bases from V and 4 bases from J, with 17 bases in between. In germline, CDR1 is SGDLS, CDR2 YYNGEE. As DNA, the CDR3 is TGTGCCAGCAGCGTAGCTGAGGTTGGGGGGCCTTACAATGAGCAGTTCTTC. Translating gives CASSVAEVGGPYNEQFF.

This clone was seen more than once but under ten times. The chain uses TRBV6-8 and TRBJ1-3; tentatively, D is TRBD1 (5 bases). The V and J ends lost 5 bases and 9 bases respectively, with 11 bases between them. The CDR3 sequence is 12 residues long. Germline CDR1 and CDR2: MNHGY and SAAAGT. The CDR3 loop reads CASSDAGSTIYF. CDR3 DNA: TGTGCCAGCAGTGACGCAGGGAGCACCATATATTTT.

This clone was seen only a few times. CDR3 sequence reads: CASSYEGTGAPRGGYTF. The CDR3 DNA is TGTGCCAGCAGTTACGAAGGGACAGGGGCTCCAAGAGGTGGCTACACCTTC. The chain recombines TRBV6-8 with TRBJ1-2; 10 bases align to TRBD1. V gave up 2 bases and J gave up 7 bases; unmatched junction bases: 13. The CDR3 sequence is 17 residues long. The germline V gene encodes CDR1 MNHGY and CDR2 SAAAGT.

This chain uses TRBV23-1 with TRBJ1-1; a weak D match, TRBD1 (6 bases). TRBV23-1 is filed as an ORF, its function uncertain. CDR3 length equals 13 residues. V lost 3 bases to trimming and J lost 4 bases, with 9 bases between them. The CDR3 DNA follows: TGCGCCAGCAGTCAGGGGGCGGGCACTGAAGCTTTCTTT. Its translation: CASSQGAGTEAFF.

The rearrangement joins TRBV11-3 to TRBJ2-6; no definite D call. The germline gives CDR1 SGHNT, CDR2 YENEEA. CDR3 length equals 18 residues. Trimming shortened V by 2 bases and J by 1 base, and 15 bases separated the two germline ends. CDR3 in amino acids: CASSLSGGGTSGANVLTF. The CDR3 DNA is TGTGCCAGCAGCTTATCTGGCGGCGGAACGTCTGGGGCCAACGTCCTGACTTTC.

A few counts support this clone. The V gene is TRBV5-1, the J gene TRBJ2-7; TRBD1 agrees at 7 bases. The CDR3 totals 14 residues. The V gene's germline CDR1 is SGHRS and CDR2 YFSETQ. V trimming: 4 bases; J trimming: 3 bases; junction bases outside the gene matches: 7. CDR3 residues: CASSPTQGVYEQYF. The CDR3 DNA is TGCGCCAGCAGCCCGACCCAGGGGGTCTACGAGCAGTACTTC.

J is TRBJ2-5 and V is TRBV19; the match to TRBD1 covers 10 bases. Trimming removed 4 bases from V and 5 bases from J; junction bases left unmatched: 7. The CDR3 runs 15 residues. From germline, CDR1 is LNHDA and CDR2 SQIVND (reference sequence). CDR3 sequence: CASSTGTGVGETQYF. CDR3 DNA: TGTGCCAGTAGTACCGGGACAGGGGTGGGGGAGACCCAGTACTTC.

The V and J genes are TRBV14 and TRBJ1-6; D unresolved. Germline V gene sequence: CDR1 SGHDN, CDR2 FVKESK. The CDR3 runs to 14 residues. Trimming left V 5 bases short and J 7 bases short, with 12 bases between. For the CDR3, the DNA is TGTGCCAGCAGCGGAGGGAGGGAAAATTCACCCCTCCACTTT. It specifies CASSGGRENSPLHF.

There are a few counts of this clone. The chain recombines TRBV11-3 with TRBJ1-4; a possible D gene is TRBD1 (5 bases). The V gene lost 4 bases and the J gene lost 0 bases, with 6 bases spanning the gap. Per germline, CDR1 SGHNT and CDR2 YENEEA. The CDR3 is 14 amino acids. The CDR3 reads CASSSQATNEKLFF. The CDR3 DNA is TGTGCCAGCAGCTCACAGGCAACTAATGAAAAACTGTTTTTT.

In its sample, this clone was seen a few times. This chain joins TRBV30 and TRBJ2-1; D gene uncertain. The germline V gene encodes CDR1 GTSNPN and CDR2 SVGIG (reference sequence). V lost 0 bases and J 4 bases, leaving 10 bases between the germline ends. The CDR3 sequence is 14 residues long. The CDR3 DNA follows: TGTGCCTGGAGTGTACGCTTGGGGTACAATGAGCAGTTCTTC. Translating it yields CAWSVRLGYNEQFF.

The chain carries TRBV10-1 and TRBJ1-5; 8 nucleotides agree with TRBD1. Germline V CDR1 and CDR2: WNHNN, SYGVQD (reference sequence). This CDR3 comprises 15 residues. Trimming cost V 6 bases and J 0 bases; bases outside gene matches: 4. The CDR3 DNA reads TGCGCCAGCAGGGGGACAGGTAATAGCAATCAGCCCCAGCATTTT. Translated: CASRGTGNSNQPQHF.

This clone has more than one count but fewer than ten. The CDR3 loop is CASSPPGGRGTEAFF. In nucleotides, the CDR3 is TGTGCCAGCAGCCCGCCCGGGGGACGGGGCACTGAAGCTTTCTTT. The chain is built from TRBV11-3 and TRBJ1-1; a possible D gene is TRBD1 (5 bases). Looked up from germline, CDR1 is SGHNT and CDR2 is YENEEA. The CDR3 loop spans 15 amino acids. Trimming took 5 bases from V and 4 from J, leaving 17 bases between them.

This clone was observed a few times. V usage is TRBV10-3 and J usage is TRBJ1-2, with a tentative D call TRBD1 (6 bases). CDR3 length: 13 amino acids. Germline V gene data show CDR1 as ENHRY and CDR2 as SYGVKD. Trimming pared 10 bases from V and 4 bases from J, leaving 16 bases between. DNA for the CDR3: TGTGCCAGCGAAGTGGAGGGGGGCTATGGCTACACCTTC. Translated, it gives CASEVEGGYGYTF.

This clone was detected only a few times. The CDR3, as DNA: TGTGCCAGCAGCTTCTTTCAGGGCTTCACTGAAGCTTTCTTT. Protein sequence: CASSFFQGFTEAFF. The V gene is TRBV9, the J gene TRBJ1-1; D possibly corresponds to TRBD1 (5 bases). CDR1 and CDR2 (germline): SGDLS, YYNGEE. The V gene lost 4 bases and the J gene lost 4 bases, with 14 bases spanning the gap. CDR3 length equals 14 residues.

V gene TRBV28 combines with J gene TRBJ1-5, with D possibly being TRBD1 (5 bases). V was trimmed by 5 bases and J by 0 bases, leaving 8 bases between them. The length of the CDR3 is 14 residues. Germline CDR1 and CDR2: MDHEN and SYDVKM. The CDR3 here is CASSPGGSNQPQHF. CDR3 in DNA: TGTGCCAGCAGTCCCGGGGGTAGCAATCAGCCCCAGCATTTT.

The chain is built from TRBV5-1 and TRBJ2-1, with 8 bases fitting TRBD2. This CDR3 has 16 amino acids. Germline-derived CDR1 and CDR2 are SGHRS and YFSETQ. J was trimmed by 4 bases and V by 0 bases; bases with no gene match: 6. The CDR3 sequence: CASSLEARGGYNEQFF. The CDR3 DNA is TGCGCCAGCAGCTTGGAAGCTCGGGGGGGATACAATGAGCAGTTCTTC.

This chain connects TRBV18 to TRBJ2-7; TRBD1 is a possible D gene (5 bases). The germline V gene has CDR1 KGHSH and CDR2 LQKENI. Between the trimmed V and J ends, which lost 1 base and 2 bases, there was a span of 9 bases. The CDR3 length is 14 residues. CDR3 sequence reads: CASSPRQGTYEQYV. For the CDR3, the DNA is TGTGCCAGCTCACCACGGCAGGGAACCTACGAGCAGTACGTC.

By sample fraction, this clone is medium-sized. The chain uses TRBV11-3 and TRBJ2-7, with D perhaps TRBD1 (6 bases). CDR1 SGHNT and CDR2 YENEEA come from the germline V gene. V gave up 6 bases and J gave up 3 bases, with 18 bases separating them. The CDR3 is 15 residues long. The CDR3, as DNA: TGTGCCAGCAGTTTGAGACAGGATCCGTTCTACGAGCAGTACTTC. It specifies CASSLRQDPFYEQYF.

This sequence joins TRBV6-1 and TRBJ1-2, with 7 bases fitting TRBD1. The germline V gene encodes CDR1 MNHNS and CDR2 SASEGT. The CDR3 length is 15 residues. Trimming took 1 base from V and 2 from J; bases not matched to a gene: 4. The CDR3 sequence: CASSEGYRGNYGYTF. DNA of the CDR3: TGTGCCAGCAGTGAAGGTTACAGGGGCAACTATGGCTACACCTTC.

This clone was found a few times. The V and J genes are TRBV12-5 and TRBJ2-1; a possible D gene is TRBD2 (6 bases). The ends were cut back, 1 base at V and 8 bases at J, with 15 bases in the middle. Germline CDR1 reads LGHNT; CDR2 reads FRNRAP. The CDR3 covers 15 residues. The CDR3 coding sequence is TGTGCTAGTGGTTTGGGGACTATTTCTTTCGATGAGCAGTTCTTC. This encodes CASGLGTISFDEQFF.

In this sample, this clone turned up a few times. DNA for the CDR3: TGTGCCAGCAGGAGTTCCCGGGACAGCTTATATTCACCCCTCCACTTT. Protein sequence: CASRSSRDSLYSPLHF. The rearrangement uses TRBV28 and TRBJ1-6; 7 nucleotides agree with TRBD1. V was pared by 6 bases and J by 8 bases, with 13 bases of the junction left unmatched. The CDR3 totals 16 residues. The germline gives CDR1 MDHEN, CDR2 SYDVKM.